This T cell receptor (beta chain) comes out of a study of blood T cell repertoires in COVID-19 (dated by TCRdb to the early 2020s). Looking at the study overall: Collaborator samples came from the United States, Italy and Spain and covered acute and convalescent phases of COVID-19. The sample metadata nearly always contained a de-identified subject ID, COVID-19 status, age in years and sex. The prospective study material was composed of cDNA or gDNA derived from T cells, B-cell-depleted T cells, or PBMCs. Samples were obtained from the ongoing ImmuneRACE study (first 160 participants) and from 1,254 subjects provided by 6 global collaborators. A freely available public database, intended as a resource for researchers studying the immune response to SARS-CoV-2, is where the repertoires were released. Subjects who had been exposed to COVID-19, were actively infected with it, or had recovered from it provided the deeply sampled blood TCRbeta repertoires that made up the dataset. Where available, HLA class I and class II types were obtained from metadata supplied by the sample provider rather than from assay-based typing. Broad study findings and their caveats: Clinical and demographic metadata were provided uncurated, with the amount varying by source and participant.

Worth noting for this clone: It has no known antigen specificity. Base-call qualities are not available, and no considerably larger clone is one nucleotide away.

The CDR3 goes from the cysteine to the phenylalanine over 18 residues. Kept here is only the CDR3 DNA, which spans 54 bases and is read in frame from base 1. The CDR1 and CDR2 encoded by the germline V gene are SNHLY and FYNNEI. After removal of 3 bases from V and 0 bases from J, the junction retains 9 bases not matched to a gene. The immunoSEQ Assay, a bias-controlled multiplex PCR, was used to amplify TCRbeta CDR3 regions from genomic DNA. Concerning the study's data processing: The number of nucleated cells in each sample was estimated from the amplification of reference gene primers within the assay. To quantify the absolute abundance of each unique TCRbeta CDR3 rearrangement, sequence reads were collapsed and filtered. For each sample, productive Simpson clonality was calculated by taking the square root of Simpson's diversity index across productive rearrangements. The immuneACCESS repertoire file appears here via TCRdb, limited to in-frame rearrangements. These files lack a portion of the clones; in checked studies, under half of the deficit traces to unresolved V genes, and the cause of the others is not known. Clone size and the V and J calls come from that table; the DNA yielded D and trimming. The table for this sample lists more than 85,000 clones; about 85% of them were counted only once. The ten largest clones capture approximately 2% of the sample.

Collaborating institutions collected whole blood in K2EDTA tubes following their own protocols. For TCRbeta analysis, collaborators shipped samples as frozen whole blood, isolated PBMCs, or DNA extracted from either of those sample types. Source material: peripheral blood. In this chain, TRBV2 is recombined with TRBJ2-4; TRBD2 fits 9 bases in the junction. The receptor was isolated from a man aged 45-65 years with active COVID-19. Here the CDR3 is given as CASSDISLAGLAKNIQYF. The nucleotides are TGTGCCAGCAGTGACATTAGCCTAGCGGGGTTAGCCAAAAACATTCAGTACTTC.